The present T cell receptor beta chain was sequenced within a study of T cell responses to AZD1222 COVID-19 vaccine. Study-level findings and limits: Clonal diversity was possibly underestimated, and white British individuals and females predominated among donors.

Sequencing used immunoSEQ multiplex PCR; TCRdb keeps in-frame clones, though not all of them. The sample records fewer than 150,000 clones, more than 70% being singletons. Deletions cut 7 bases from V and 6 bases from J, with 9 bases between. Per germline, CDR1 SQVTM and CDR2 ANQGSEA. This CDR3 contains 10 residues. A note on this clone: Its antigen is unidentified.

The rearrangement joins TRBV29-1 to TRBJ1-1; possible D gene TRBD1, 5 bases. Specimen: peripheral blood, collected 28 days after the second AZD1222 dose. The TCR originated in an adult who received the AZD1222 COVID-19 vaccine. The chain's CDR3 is CSAGGPEAFF. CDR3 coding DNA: TGCAGCGCCGGGGGTCCTGAAGCTTTCTTT.